This TCR beta chain was observed in a study of graft-versus-host responses after intestinal transplantation. Study at large: Recipients had transplants, and these were multivisceral, liver-intestinal, or isolated intestinal. Recipients across the board were started on anti-thymocyte globulin induction, then kept on tacrolimus and steroids for about 3 years.

Lamina propria and intraepithelial lymphocytes were released by processing graft tissue. Profiling relied on immunoSEQ multiplex PCR, and the TCRdb table lists in-frame clones only, not all of them. The table records 10,000 to 15,000 clones, 70% to 75% of them present only once. Broader study findings: Subjects displaying graft-donor T cell macrochimerism possessed elevated graft-versus-host to host-versus-graft clonal ratios inside allografts. Among recipient marrow samples, GvH clones were found; some appeared first in ileum or blood.

This clone was observed a few times. Its antigen is currently unknown. The CDR3 has 18 residues. This clonotype was sampled from a human patient who received an intestinal transplant, so some T cells may come from the graft donor. The rearrangement links TRBV21-1 to TRBJ2-2; whether TRBD1, the table's D call, matches the DNA was not checked. TRBV21-1 is reported as a pseudogene. This specimen consisted of ileum tissue, obtained around 150 days after intestinal transplantation. The CDR3 protein is CASSKSRASGMDTGELFF. CDR3 in DNA: TGTGCCAGCAGCAAATCTAGGGCCTCAGGGATGGACACCGGGGAGCTGTTTTTT.